Included here is one T cell receptor (beta chain) sequence, with context. Its matching antigen is unknown. TCRdb re-called the RT-PCR reads through MiXCR, storing one row per CDR3 protein. The repertoire has 150,000 to 200,000 distinct CDR3 sequences, nearly 9.5% of them found once; the top ten carry about a tenth. These data originate in a study of response to subunit inactivated influenza vaccine. Per germline, CDR1 DFQATT and CDR2 SNEGSKA (reference sequence). This CDR3 contains 13 residues. V shed 6 bases and J shed 6 bases, with 14 bases lying between them. Study outcomes and limitations: Each seasonal flu vaccination may recruit only limited new T cells, authors suggested.

The clonotype comes from a man in his forties or fifties who received an inactivated influenza vaccine. This chain connects TRBV20-1 to TRBJ1-4, with D unresolved. The material was non-naive T cells sorted from PBMCs, obtained on the day of vaccination. As DNA, the CDR3 is TGCAGTGCGGGGAGAGCATTGGATGAAAAACTGTTTTTT. Protein: CSAGRALDEKLFF.